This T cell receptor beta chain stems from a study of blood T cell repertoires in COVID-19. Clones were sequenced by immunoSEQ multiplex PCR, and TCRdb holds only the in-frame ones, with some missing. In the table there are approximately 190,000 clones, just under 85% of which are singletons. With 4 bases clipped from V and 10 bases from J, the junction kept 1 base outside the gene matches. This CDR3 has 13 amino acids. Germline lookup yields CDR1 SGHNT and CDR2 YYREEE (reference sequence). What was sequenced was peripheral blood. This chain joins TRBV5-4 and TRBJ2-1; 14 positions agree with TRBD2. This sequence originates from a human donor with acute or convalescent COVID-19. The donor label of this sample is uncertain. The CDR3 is CASSRTSGGEQFF. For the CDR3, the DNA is TGTGCCAGCAGCAGGACTAGCGGGGGGGAGCAGTTCTTC.